A single sample is the source of the 9 T cell receptor beta chains below, sequenced in a study of molecular identifiers for immune sequencing clone quantification. TCRdb recomputed calls from the PCR reads with MiXCR, one row per CDR3 protein. The repertoire has 400,000 to 600,000 distinct CDR3 sequences, about a fifth of them found once; the top ten carry 0.84%. Sequencing input: naive CD8+ T cells from blood, with Jurkat cell RNA spiked in. Subset noted: FACS-sorted CD8+CD4-CCR7+CD45RA+ naive T cells. Receptors were obtained from a human donor in good health. Some libraries in this study had Jurkat cell RNA spiked in.

This clonotype was seen repeatedly, ten times or more. The rearrangement links TRBV7-9 to TRBJ2-3; D is possibly TRBD1 (6 bases). The CDR3 is 15 amino acids. V shed 2 bases and J shed 1 base, with 10 bases lying between them. Germline CDR1 and CDR2: SEHNR and FQNEAQ (reference sequence). The chain's CDR3 is CASSLMAGGTDTQYF. CDR3 coding DNA: TGTGCCAGCAGCTTAATGGCAGGGGGCACAGATACGCAGTATTTT.

This clonotype was detected a few times. CDR3 protein: CASSPKGLAGKETQYF. In DNA form, the CDR3 reads TGTGCCAGCAGTCCTAAAGGACTAGCGGGAAAAGAGACCCAGTACTTC. V is TRBV14 and J is TRBJ2-5, with 12 positions matching TRBD2. CDR3 length: 16 residues. The ends lost 6 bases at V and 3 bases at J; junction bases unmatched: 8. Germline loops: CDR1 SGHDN, CDR2 FVKESK.

This clonotype was recorded many times. The chain carries TRBV3-1 and TRBJ2-7; maybe TRBD2 (5 bases). This CDR3 comprises 13 residues. Trimming stripped 4 bases from V and 5 bases from J, with 12 bases between. Germline CDR1 is LGHDT and CDR2 is YNNKEL (reference sequence). In nucleotides, the CDR3 is TGTGCCAGCAGCCCGACGCTGGGAGACGAGCAGTACTTC. Translation gives CASSPTLGDEQYF.

This clonotype was found a few times. This may arise from a read error, as a much more abundant clone is one base away. No conserved phenylalanine or tryptophan is present at the end of the CDR3, so a read error is the likely explanation. The chain uses TRBV20-1 and TRBJ2-4; unclear D gene. Germline-derived CDR1 and CDR2 are DFQATT and SNEGSKA (reference sequence). There are 13 residues in the CDR3. The germline V and J ends were trimmed by 6 bases and 3 bases, with 12 bases remaining between them. CDR3 sequence: CSATSRNKNIQYL. CDR3 sequence (DNA): TGCAGTGCGACCAGCCGAAACAAAAACATTCAGTACCTC.

In its sample, this clonotype was seen a few times. The junction and the germline gene differ at one end; a read error may be behind it. The CDR3 nucleotides read TGTGCCGGCAGTTTGAGGGGTATGAACACTGAAGCTTTCTTT. Amino acid sequence: CAGSLRGMNTEAFF. This chain links TRBV28 with TRBJ1-1; D perhaps matches TRBD1 (5 bases). CDR1 and CDR2 (germline): MDHEN, SYDVKM. The CDR3 is 14 amino acids.

The table lists this clonotype with a count of one. Since a much larger clone is just one base distant, this may be a read error. V gene TRBV27 combines with J gene TRBJ1-5; D might be TRBD1 (6 bases). Trimming removed 0 bases from V and 9 bases from J, with 15 bases in between. The germline CDR1 and CDR2 sequences are MNHEY and SMNVEV (reference sequence). The CDR3 sequence is 15 residues long. CDR3 sequence: CASSLSGPRGVPQHF. CDR3 nucleotide sequence: TGTGCCAGCAGTTTATCAGGGCCCAGGGGAGTGCCCCAGCATTTT.

This clonotype has at least ten counts. V is TRBV29-1 and J is TRBJ2-3; D remains unclear. This CDR3 region has 12 residues. Trimming cost V 0 bases and J 2 bases, with 3 bases left between them. Germline V lookup: CDR1 SQVTM, CDR2 ANQGSEA. CDR3 bases: TGCAGCGTTGAAGACTTCACAGATACGCAGTATTTT. Translated, it gives CSVEDFTDTQYF.

In its sample, this clonotype was seen many times. The V and J genes are TRBV7-9 and TRBJ2-3; D is unclear. Germline-derived CDR1 and CDR2 are SEHNR and FQNEAQ (reference sequence). The CDR3 is made up of 15 amino acids. With 4 bases removed from V and 9 bases from J, the gap between germline ends came to 20 bases. This CDR3 is CASSCHSPETCTQYF. DNA of the CDR3: TGTGCCAGCAGCTGCCACTCTCCAGAAACGTGCACGCAGTATTTT. Full variable domain (remainder filled in from reference TRBV7-9 and TRBJ2-3): DTGVSQNPRHKITKRGQNVTFRCDPISEHNRLYWYRQTLGQGPEFLTYFQNEAQLEKSRLLSDRFSAERPKGSFSTLEIQRTEQGDSAMYLCASSCHSPETCTQYFGPGTRLTVL.

This clonotype was recorded a few times. V and J are TRBV7-9 and TRBJ2-2; the D call may be TRBD1 or TRBD2 (5 bases each). This CDR3 is 13 amino acids long. The V gene's germline CDR1 is SEHNR and CDR2 FQNEAQ (reference sequence). V shed 7 bases and J shed 4 bases, with 10 bases lying between them. For the CDR3, the DNA is TGTGCCAGCAAGGGGAGTCGCACCGGGGAGCTGTTTTTT. Translation: CASKGSRTGELFF.